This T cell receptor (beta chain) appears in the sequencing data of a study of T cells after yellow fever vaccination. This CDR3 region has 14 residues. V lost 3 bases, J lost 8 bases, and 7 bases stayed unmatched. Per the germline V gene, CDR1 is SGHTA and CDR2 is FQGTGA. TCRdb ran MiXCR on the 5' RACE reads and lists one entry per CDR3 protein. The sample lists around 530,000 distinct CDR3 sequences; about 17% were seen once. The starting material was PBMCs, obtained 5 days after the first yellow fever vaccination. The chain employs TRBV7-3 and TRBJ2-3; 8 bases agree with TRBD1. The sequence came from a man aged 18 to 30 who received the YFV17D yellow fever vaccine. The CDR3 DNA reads TGTGCCAGCAGCTTTCAGGGGGCTGGGGGTACGCAGTATTTT. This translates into CASSFQGAGGTQYF. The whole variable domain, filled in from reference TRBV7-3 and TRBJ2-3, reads GAGVSQTPSNKVTEKGKYVELRCDPISGHTALYWYRQSLGQGPEFLIYFQGTGAADDSGLPNDRFFAVRPEGSVSTLKIQRTERGDSAVYLCASSFQGAGGTQYFGPGTRLTVL.